This T cell receptor (beta chain) was recovered during a study of PD-L1 blockade in urothelial cancer. Broader study findings: Improved survival was predicted by pretreatment blood TCR clonality below the median.

Comment on this clone: Its antigen is as yet unknown.

The V end lost 6 bases, the J end lost 9 bases, and 11 bases lay between the germline ends. The CDR3 runs 11 residues. In germline, CDR1 is MNHNS, CDR2 SASEGT. Time point defined: pretreatment peripheral blood. The repertoire was sequenced with immunoSEQ multiplex PCR; TCRdb's copy has only in-frame clones and lacks some. Of roughly 52,000 clones listed, 60% to 85% are singletons. This TCR derives from a man between 70 and 80 years old with urothelial cancer. The sample in question was PBMCs, obtained around atezolizumab (anti-PD-L1) treatment. The chain combines TRBV6-1 with TRBJ1-1, with D possibly being TRBD1 (6 bases). This CDR3 reads CASRQQGQAFF. The CDR3 nucleotides read TGTGCCAGCAGACAACAGGGTCAAGCTTTCTTT.